The 5 T cell receptor beta chains below were found in one sample sequenced in a study of cytomegalovirus exposure and HLA in healthy donors. With 60 Vbeta and 13 Jbeta primers, the PCR was carried out. The method was immunoSEQ multiplex PCR; TCRdb's version includes in-frame clones alone and lacks a portion of them. Seen here are 130,000 to 150,000 clones, roughly 85% observed once, and the top ten hold approximately 1.5%. What was sequenced was PBMCs. The receptor set was obtained from a woman aged 30 to 39 in good health and CMV-seronegative.

CDR3 in DNA: TGTGCCAGCAGTGCGAGTAACACCGGGGAGCTGTTTTTT. It encodes CASSASNTGELFF. The chain is built from TRBV25-1 and TRBJ2-2; D remains unclear. Germline V CDR1 and CDR2: MGHDK, SYGVNS. This CDR3 contains 13 residues. Between the trimmed V and J ends, which lost 4 bases and 2 bases, there was a span of 5 bases. Complete variable domain (other parts from reference TRBV25-1 and TRBJ2-2): EADIYQTPRYLVIGTGKKITLECSQTMGHDKMYWYQQDPGMELHLIHYSYGVNSTEKGDLSSESTVSRIRTEHFPLTLESARPSHTSQYLCASSASNTGELFFGEGSRLTVL.

This clone was observed a handful of times. V is TRBV9 and J is TRBJ2-1, with 7 bases matching TRBD2. Germline loops: CDR1 SGDLS, CDR2 YYNGEE. V lost 0 bases to trimming and J lost 6 bases; unmatched junction nucleotides: 0. CDR3 length: 13 residues. CDR3 bases: TGTGCCAGCAGCGTAGGCGGGGGCAATGAGCAGTTCTTC. Translating it yields CASSVGGGNEQFF.

The chain recombines TRBV13 with TRBJ1-1, with D possibly TRBD1 on 6 matching bases. V was pared by 5 bases and J by 0 bases, with 13 bases between. Germline CDR1 and CDR2: PRHDT and FYEKMQ (reference sequence). This CDR3 has 15 amino acids. The CDR3 sequence is CASSPRGTLNTEAFF. The CDR3 coding sequence is TGTGCCAGCAGCCCGAGAGGGACACTGAACACTGAAGCTTTCTTT.

This clone was counted a few times. J is TRBJ2-7 and V is TRBV7-9; D may be TRBD1 (5 bases). This CDR3 spans 12 amino acids. The ends were cut back, 8 bases at V and 2 bases at J, with 10 bases in the middle. Germline CDR1 SEHNR, CDR2 FQNEAQ (reference sequence). CDR3 amino acids: CASAQGTYEQYF. DNA for the CDR3: TGTGCCAGCGCCCAGGGAACCTACGAGCAGTACTTC.

This chain connects TRBV6-5 to TRBJ1-2, with D possibly TRBD1 on 5 matching bases. Deletions cut 6 bases from V and 2 bases from J, with 16 bases between. CDR1 and CDR2 from the germline V gene are MNHEY and SVGAGI. The CDR3 is 15 amino acids. CDR3 DNA: TGTGCCAGCAGGGGGGGAGGGCGAGGGAACTATGGCTACACCTTC. Translation: CASRGGGRGNYGYTF.